This T cell receptor (beta chain) comes out of a study of T cell responses to AZD1222 COVID-19 vaccine. Study in general: Both about-4-week and about-12-week second-dose recipients were combined.

The CDR3 is made up of 14 amino acids. The V gene's germline CDR1 is SGHDN and CDR2 FVKESK. V lost 4 bases, J lost 9 bases, and 16 bases lay in between. Libraries were prepared by immunoSEQ multiplex PCR; TCRdb keeps only in-frame clonotypes and omits some of them. The sample yields 100,000 to 150,000 clones, approximately 88% seen once. Study conclusions and caveats: A mostly white British donor set with more females was recruited, and clonal diversity was possibly underestimated. Without day 14 samples, only post-peak T cell repertoires were studied.

Details on this clone: Its antigen is unidentified.

The clonotype was recovered from an adult in good health. The sequenced sample was peripheral blood, obtained on day 0 of AZD1222 vaccination. The chain has TRBV14 and TRBJ2-4; D remains unclear. This CDR3 reads CASSPSSQLGIQYF. The DNA of the CDR3 is TGTGCCAGCAGCCCGTCCTCACAGCTAGGCATTCAGTACTTC. Full variable domain (outside the CDR3, taken from reference TRBV14 and TRBJ2-4): EAGVTQFPSHSVIEKGQTVTLRCDPISGHDNLYWYRRVMGKEIKFLLHFVKESKQDESGMPNNRFLAERTGGTYSTLKVQPAELEDSGVYFCASSPSSQLGIQYFGAGTRLSVL.